This TCR beta chain was sequenced in a study of T cell changes during pregnancy in multiple sclerosis (dated by TCRdb to about 2019). General notes on the study: Changes in the T cell repertoire over the course of pregnancy were examined in this study in women with multiple sclerosis.

Regarding this clone: Its specific antigen is unknown. Base quality data are lacking; no much larger clone is found one base away.

Taken from the germline V gene, the CDR1 and CDR2 loops are SQVTM and ANQGSEA. The CDR3 contains 12 residues, cysteine and phenylalanine counted. The sequence is cut down to CDR3 DNA, 36 bases in frame from base 1. Trimming removed 7 bases from V and 1 base from J, leaving 9 bases between the germline ends. Library method: the immunoSEQ multiplex PCR assay. Not all clones reach the TCRdb copy of this immuneACCESS table, which keeps in-frame sequences only. Checked studies attribute under half of the gap to unresolved V genes and leave the rest unexplained. The sample table lists some 120,000 clones, approximately 93% of them with a count of one. Clones ranked in the top ten supply 6.2% of the sample.

Sequences were derived from peripheral blood, sampled before pregnancy. This sequence uses TRBV29-1 and TRBJ2-3; TRBD2 could be the D gene, as 5 bases match. This receptor was identified in a female donor with multiple sclerosis, enrolled in a pregnancy study. CDR3 protein: CSAAGGTDTQYF. The DNA sequence follows: TGCAGCGCTGCGGGTGGCACAGATACGCAGTATTTT.